This TCR beta chain emerged from a study of cytomegalovirus exposure and HLA in healthy donors (dated by TCRdb to the late 2010s). Concerning the study at large: An earlier analysis of around 600 of the donors reported 276 Gb of sequence data and around 110 million unique TCR beta sequences from 150 million to 200 million T cells. Among the 398 genotyped donors, about 83% belonged to the genetic ancestry cluster associated with self-reported Caucasian donors. An earlier analysis of around 580 of the donors used high-throughput TCR beta sequencing to judge whether each TCR beta V gene segment behaved as functional or pseudogenic. All discovery cohort repertoires had been generated on a single sequencing platform. Besides the first cohort of around 670 subjects, a separate validation cohort made up of roughly 120 different subjects was used. Rather than drawing on any new phenotypic data, the later analysis identified candidate immune exposures from TCR beta sequences and the way those sequences occurred across donors. To predict cytomegalovirus infection status, the study brought together high-throughput TCR immunosequencing, statistical association of individual TCRs with disease status, and machine learning. Four or five DR-DQ haplotypes were handled as single units for association and clustering because linkage in the cohort was strong. The study used immunosequencing to profile the T cell repertoires of 666 subjects and linked those repertoires to cytomegalovirus serostatus. Typing coverage differed by locus: A, B, C, DRB1 and DQB1 were typed in roughly 629-640 donors, DQA1 in 522, DPA1 in some 610, and DPB1 in around 440. A later analysis re-examined previously published TCR beta repertoires from around 670 donors and added high-resolution HLA genotyping to investigate patterns of TCR occurrence. Genome-wide SNP genotypes for about three fifths of the 666 donors were used in a later genetic analysis, which treated that subset as a discovery cohort. Approximately 310 gigabases of sequencing data and roughly 90 million unique TCR sequences were included in an early release covering around 650 HLA-typed donors. On average, 235,054 unique TCR beta nucleotide sequences were sequenced per donor among about 400 genotyped donors of the cohort, with around 19% of those sequences being non-productive. HLA typing covered class I and class II loci at four-digit resolution. Donor age, sex, ethnicity and CMV serostatus were compiled alongside the repertoire data. The study aimed to test whether signatures of past pathogen exposure could be identified by cataloging public T cell receptors. Paper-wide results and their limitations: The study listed 150 to 200 TCR beta chains as associated with cytomegalovirus. A later analysis reported that several top co-occurrence clusters appeared linked to parvovirus B19, influenza, CMV and Epstein-Barr virus. Assigning TCR associations to individual alleles was difficult when HLA alleles, especially DR and DQ, strongly co-occurred. Linkage disequilibrium might explain the correlated functional status among segregating V segments, but an unknown experimental factor could not be ruled out. At a false discovery rate of 0.05, a later analysis linked 15,000 to 20,000 TCR beta sequences to specific HLA alleles. A few of the identified cytomegalovirus-associated TCR beta chains were confirmed in vitro to be specific for cytomegalovirus antigens. In a later analysis, the rate of TCR association differed among HLA loci, with DRB1 alleles having the most associated TCRs and HLA-C alleles having the fewest. In a later analysis, HLA-associated TCR beta chains showed more clonal expansion and lower generation probabilities than non-associated chains that were equally common. Sequencing depth was assumed to be roughly uniform across donors in the presence/absence analyses, though that assumption may not hold. Most TCR sequences were observed very rarely across donors, whereas some public TCRs were present in many individuals. Some IMGT-functional V segments, including TRBV6-2 and TRBV6-3, could not be distinguished by the 87-base-pair reads and were therefore excluded. According to the authors, the approach could potentially be generalized to other disease states and immunological phenotypes. A further reported finding was that TCR beta sequences accurately predicted the HLA-A and HLA-B alleles for most subjects in the first cohort. Because counts were too low, about 18 rarely observed V segments, including chromosome 9 orphons, were left out of the earlier analysis of 500 to 650 of the donors. A cluster of highly shared sequence variants was judged likely to be a technical artifact of the sequencing pipeline. For the cohort, immune exposure information was limited to CMV serostatus. According to a later genetic analysis, donors in an Asian-associated ancestry cluster had fewer N-insertions in productive TCRs than the approximately 670-donor mean. In an earlier analysis of a few hundred of the donors, most TCR beta V segments were observed in productive rearrangements about 87% or about 30% of the time, broadly matching IMGT annotations. A later genetic analysis associated a missense DCLRE1C variant with V-gene and J-gene trimming of TCR beta chains, and an independent cohort replicated the association. Because HLA typing was unavailable for some donors at each locus, only the typed subset was used in association tests. According to a later analysis, most CMV-associated TCR beta chains appeared to be HLA-restricted, and the HLA associations seemed to be driven largely by CMV exposure. The classifier was reported to diagnose cytomegalovirus status with high specificity and sensitivity in both the original cohort and the validation cohort. The cohort was sequenced for TCR beta chains only, and without alpha or paired-chain data the features that could be detected were limited.

Notes on this clone: The antigen this receptor binds is unknown. No clone much larger than this one lies a single base away; base qualities are absent.

In total, approximately 700 healthy bone marrow donors made up the cohort. At the time of sampling, every cohort member was nominally healthy, though immune exposures that went unrecorded were likely present. The donor tested CMV seronegative and was one of the 352 seronegative cohort members. A peripheral blood sample was collected from each donor, and TCR beta sequencing was performed on peripheral blood mononuclear cells. The Qiagen DNeasy Blood Extraction Kit was used to extract genomic DNA from the blood cell samples. Library prep was done by the immunoSEQ multiplex PCR assay. A mixture of 60 forward primers for TCR Vbeta segments and 13 reverse primers for TCR Jbeta segments was used in the multiplex PCR. Amplification of the CDR3 region of rearranged TCR beta genes was performed with a multiplex PCR assay on genomic DNA. Amplified TCR beta libraries were sequenced as 87-base-pair reads on the Illumina HiSeq System. Concerning the study's data processing: A later analysis counted about 76 million unique TCR beta chains across the 650 to 800 repertoires, and roughly 11 million of these chains were shared by at least two donors. A nearest-neighbor algorithm error-corrected the raw reads and collapsed the reads into unique sequences, merging closely related sequences to remove PCR and sequencing errors. V, D and J gene segments were assigned by aligning CDR3 sequences to IMGT reference sequences. For a sequence to be retained, a match of at least six nucleotides to both a V gene segment and a J gene segment was required. Rearrangements were classified as productive when the CDR3 lacked stop codons and remained in frame with V and J, and all other rearrangements were classified as non-productive. CDR3 was defined according to IMGT convention as the region running from the second conserved V-encoded cysteine to the conserved J-encoded phenylalanine. The earlier analysis of about 500 of the donors excluded sequences that lacked an unambiguous match to a single V gene segment. In an earlier analysis of several hundred of the donors, a V segment was called functional when productive rearrangements were above 56.7%, and segregating when the standard deviation between donors exceeded 5%. A statistical classification framework was built to diagnose cytomegalovirus status from the catalog of TCR beta chain sequences. In a later analysis, V and J genes were assigned by comparing TCR nucleotide sequences against IMGT/GENE-DB human TR gene sequences. The TCRdist pipeline was used in a later analysis to assign CDR3 sequences and most-parsimonious VDJ recombination scenarios. In a later analysis, every TCR beta chain was defined by the combination of its CDR3 amino acid sequence and its V-gene family, and reads without a unique V-gene family were dropped. In a later analysis, fewer than 650 highly shared, low-generation-probability nucleotide sequences were removed to address suspected cross-contamination and a sequencing artifact. A later analysis calculated a clonal expansion index for each public chain from normalized within-repertoire ranks of inferred template counts. In a later analysis, generation probabilities were computed using a VDJ recombination model fitted to out-of-frame rearrangements, and the results were checked against IGoR. In a later analysis, hypergeometric tests were used to score TCR-TCR, TCR-HLA and TCR-CMV co-occurrence, with a repertoire-size bias correction applied to TCR pairs. In a later analysis, false discovery rates were estimated by permuting HLA or CMV assignments 20 times. In a later analysis, co-occurring TCRs were grouped with DBSCAN, and TCRdist sequence similarity was added when clustering was performed within HLA-allele-positive subsets. Repertoires with fewer than 30,000 or more than 120,000 public chains, plus five repertoires with anomalous nucleotide sharing, were excluded from co-occurrence clustering. Sourced from immuneACCESS, this table was stored by TCRdb with only in-frame sequences that have V and J called. A share of the clones is absent; for the studies checked, an unresolved V gene accounts for under half, and the remainder has no known explanation. V and J calls and clone size come straight from that table; D and trimming were deduced from the DNA. A total of 150,000 to 200,000 clones appear in this sample, about 84% of them only once. The ten largest clonotypes hold 4% to 6% of the sample.

CDR3 length: 14 amino acids, cysteine to phenylalanine. Just the 42-base CDR3 DNA is kept, in frame starting at base 1. The germline V gene sets CDR1 to SQVTM and CDR2 to ANQGSEA. V is cut back by 8 bases and J by 9 bases, with 15 bases in the junction unmatched. Sequenced sample: PBMCs. The chain is made from TRBV29-1 and TRBJ2-7; TRBD2 agrees with 11 junctional bases. This receptor was obtained from a man aged 18 to 30 in good health and CMV-seronegative. The CDR3 here reads CSQTTTSGSYAQYF. The nucleotide sequence reads as follows: TGCAGCCAGACCACCACTAGCGGGAGCTATGCGCAGTACTTC.